The 15 T cell receptor beta chains below were found in one sample sequenced in a study of CXCR3-negative and CXCR3-positive naive CD8 T cells. The authors prepared UMI-labeled TRB cDNA libraries by 5' RACE. TCRdb reprocessed the 5' RACE reads, keeping one entry per CDR3 protein, no DNA. In all, the sample yields around 81,000 distinct CDR3 sequences. The specimen sequenced was naive CXCR3- CD8+ T cells from blood. Subset of the sample: CD45RO-CCR7+CD27+CD95- naive CD8+ T cells lacking CXCR3 (TNR3-). These receptors originate from a human donor in good health. Some clones in this sample may be carry-over from other donors' samples.

V and J are TRBV9 and TRBJ2-2; there is no DNA to check the TCRdb D call of TRBD1. The CDR3 is made up of 13 amino acids. CDR1 SGDLS and CDR2 YYNGEE come from the germline V gene. This CDR3 reads CASHGGNTGELFF.

This chain joins TRBV3-1 and TRBJ2-3; TCRdb indicates TRBD2, and absent DNA this call remains unverified. CDR1 LGHDT and CDR2 YNNKEL come from the germline V gene (reference sequence). The CDR3 has 15 residues. The CDR3 reads CASSQLSGSTDTQYF.

This chain connects TRBV6-4 to TRBJ2-3; with no DNA, the TCRdb D assignment of TRBD1 cannot be verified. The CDR3 is 14 residues long. Germline-derived CDR1 and CDR2 are MRHNA and SNTAGT. The CDR3 is CASSDRPGGDTQYF.

The chain combines TRBV6-5 with TRBJ2-7; the TCRdb call, TRBD1, lacks DNA for checking. Germline V gene sequence: CDR1 MNHEY, CDR2 SVGAGI. The CDR3 loop spans 14 amino acids. The CDR3 is CASSPGTGIYEQYF.

The rearrangement uses TRBV12-3 or TRBV12-4 and TRBJ2-1; absent DNA, TCRdb's TRBD1 call cannot be checked. The CDR3 spans 16 residues. The CDR3 spells CASSTPRGSWNNEKFF.

The chain combines TRBV28 with TRBJ2-5. Germline CDR1 MDHEN, CDR2 SYDVKM. The CDR3 runs 14 residues. The CDR3 loop reads CASSLTEVEETQYF.

This sequence joins TRBV7-9 and TRBJ2-1; TCRdb returns TRBD2, unconfirmable since there is no DNA. This CDR3 has 18 residues. CDR1 and CDR2 from the germline V gene are SEHNR and FQNEAQ (reference sequence). The CDR3 here is CASSLVRGLSALLNEQFF.

J is TRBJ2-7 and V is TRBV7-2. The germline gives CDR1 SGHTA, CDR2 FQGNSA. CDR3 size: 15 residues. CDR3 sequence reads: CASSFASGRYHEQYF.

This sequence joins TRBV12-2 and TRBJ2-7. TRBV12-2 is a documented pseudogene. The CDR3 runs 15 residues. The CDR3: CASRLALPEENEQYF.

J is TRBJ1-2 and V is TRBV25-1; the TCRdb D gene call, TRBD1, has no DNA to confirm it. This CDR3 spans 14 amino acids. Germline V gene lookup returns CDR1 MGHDK and CDR2 SYGVNS. The CDR3 loop reads CASSGHVDSYGYTF.

V and J are TRBV24-1 and TRBJ2-7. The CDR3 covers 11 residues. In germline, CDR1 is KGHDR, CDR2 SFDVKD. The chain's CDR3 is CATSAWDEQYF.

This chain links TRBV7-9 with TRBJ2-7. This CDR3 region has 12 residues. CDR1 and CDR2 from the germline V gene are SEHNR and FQNEAQ (reference sequence). The CDR3 protein is CASSFKGYEQYF. The full variable domain, with the rest looked up from reference TRBV7-9 and TRBJ2-7, is DTGVSQNPRHKITKRGQNVTFRCDPISEHNRLYWYRQTLGQGPEFLTYFQNEAQLEKSRLLSDRFSAERPKGSFSTLEIQRTEQGDSAMYLCASSFKGYEQYFGPGTRLTVT.

The gene calls are TRBV4-2 and TRBJ2-5; the TRBD1 assignment by TCRdb is unverifiable without DNA. This CDR3 contains 17 residues. CDR1 LGHNA and CDR2 YNFKEQ come from the germline V gene. The chain's CDR3 is CASSQDPTGGSEETQYF.

The chain is built from TRBV29-1 and TRBJ2-5; with no DNA, the TCRdb D assignment of TRBD1 cannot be verified. The CDR3 spans 13 residues. Germline V gives CDR1 SQVTM, CDR2 ANQGSEA. This CDR3 reads CSVEEGSGETQYF.

CDR3 sequence: CSVPLPGEPYEQYF. The chain uses TRBV29-1 and TRBJ2-7; the D call of TRBD1 rests on TCRdb alone, since no DNA is present to check it. Germline values: CDR1 SQVTM, CDR2 ANQGSEA. The length of the CDR3 is 14 residues.